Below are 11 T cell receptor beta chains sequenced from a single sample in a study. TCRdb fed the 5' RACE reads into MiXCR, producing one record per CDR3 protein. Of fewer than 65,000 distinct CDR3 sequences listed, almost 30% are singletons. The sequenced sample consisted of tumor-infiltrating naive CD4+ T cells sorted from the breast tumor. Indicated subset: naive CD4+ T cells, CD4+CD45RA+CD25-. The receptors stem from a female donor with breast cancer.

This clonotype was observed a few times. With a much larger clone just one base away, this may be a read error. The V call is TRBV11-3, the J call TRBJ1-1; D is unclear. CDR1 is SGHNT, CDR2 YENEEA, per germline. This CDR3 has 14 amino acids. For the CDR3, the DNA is TGTACCAGCAGCTTGTCCACGGCGAACACTGAAGCTTTCTTT. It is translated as CTSSLSTANTEAFF.

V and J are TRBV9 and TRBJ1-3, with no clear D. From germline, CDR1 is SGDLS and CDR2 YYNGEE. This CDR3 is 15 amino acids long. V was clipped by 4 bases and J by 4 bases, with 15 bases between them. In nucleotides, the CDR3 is TGTGCCAGCAGCCCATCACTTGTGGGCGGAAACACCATATATTTT. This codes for CASSPSLVGGNTIYF.

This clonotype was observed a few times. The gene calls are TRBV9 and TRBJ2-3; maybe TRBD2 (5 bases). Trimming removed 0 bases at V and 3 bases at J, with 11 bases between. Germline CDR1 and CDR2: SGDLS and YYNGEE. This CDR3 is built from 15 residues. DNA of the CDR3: TGTGCCAGCAGCGTAGGAGGACTGTGGACAGATACGCAGTATTTT. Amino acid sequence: CASSVGGLWTDTQYF. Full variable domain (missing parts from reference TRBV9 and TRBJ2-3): DSGVTQTPKHLITATGQRVTLRCSPRSGDLSVYWYQQSLDQGLQFLIQYYNGEERAKGNILERFSAQQFPDLHSELNLSSLELGDSALYFCASSVGGLWTDTQYFGPGTRLTVL.

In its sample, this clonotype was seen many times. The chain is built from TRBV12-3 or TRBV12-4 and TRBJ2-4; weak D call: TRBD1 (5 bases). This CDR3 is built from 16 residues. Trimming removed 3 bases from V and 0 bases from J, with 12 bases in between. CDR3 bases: TGTGCCAGCAGTTTTCGAAGGGGTTTAGCCAAAAACATTCAGTACTTC. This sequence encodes CASSFRRGLAKNIQYF.

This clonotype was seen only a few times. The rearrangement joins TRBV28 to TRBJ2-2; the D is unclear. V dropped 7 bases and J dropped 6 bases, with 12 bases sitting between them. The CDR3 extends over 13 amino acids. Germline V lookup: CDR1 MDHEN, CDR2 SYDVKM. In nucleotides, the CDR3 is TGTGCCAGCATAGACTCCGCCGCCGGGGAGCTGTTTTTT. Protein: CASIDSAAGELFF.

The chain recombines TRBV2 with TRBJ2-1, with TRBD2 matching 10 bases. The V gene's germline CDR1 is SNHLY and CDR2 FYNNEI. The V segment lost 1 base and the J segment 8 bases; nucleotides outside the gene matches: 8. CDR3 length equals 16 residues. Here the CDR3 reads CASSEVASGSNDEQFF. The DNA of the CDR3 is TGTGCCAGCAGTGAAGTGGCTAGCGGGAGTAACGATGAGCAGTTCTTC.

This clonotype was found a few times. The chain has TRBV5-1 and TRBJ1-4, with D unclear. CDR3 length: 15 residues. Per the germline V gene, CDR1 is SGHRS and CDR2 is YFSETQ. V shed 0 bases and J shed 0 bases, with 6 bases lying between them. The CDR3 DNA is TGCGCCAGCAGCTTGGGCCATGCAACTAATGAAAAACTGTTTTTT. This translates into CASSLGHATNEKLFF.

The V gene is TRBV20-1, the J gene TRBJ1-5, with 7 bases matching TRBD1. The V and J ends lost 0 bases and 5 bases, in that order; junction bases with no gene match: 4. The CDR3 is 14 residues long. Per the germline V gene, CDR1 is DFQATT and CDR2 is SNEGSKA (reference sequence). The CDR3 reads CSARDLTGYQPQHF. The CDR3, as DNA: TGCAGTGCTAGAGATCTGACAGGGTATCAGCCCCAGCATTTT.

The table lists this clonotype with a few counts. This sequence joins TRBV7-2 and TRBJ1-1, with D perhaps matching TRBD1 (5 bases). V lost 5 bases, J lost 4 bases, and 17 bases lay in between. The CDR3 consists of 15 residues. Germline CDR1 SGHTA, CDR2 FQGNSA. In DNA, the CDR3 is TGTGCCAGCAGCACGCAAGGGGTGGAAAGCACTGAAGCTTTCTTT. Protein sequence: CASSTQGVESTEAFF.

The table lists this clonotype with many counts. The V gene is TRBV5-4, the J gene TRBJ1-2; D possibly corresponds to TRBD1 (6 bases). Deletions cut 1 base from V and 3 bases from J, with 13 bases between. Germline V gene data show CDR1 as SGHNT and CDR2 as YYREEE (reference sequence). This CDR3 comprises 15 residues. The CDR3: CASSLLDSTYYGYTF. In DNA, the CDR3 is TGTGCCAGCAGCTTGTTGGACAGTACCTACTATGGCTACACCTTC.

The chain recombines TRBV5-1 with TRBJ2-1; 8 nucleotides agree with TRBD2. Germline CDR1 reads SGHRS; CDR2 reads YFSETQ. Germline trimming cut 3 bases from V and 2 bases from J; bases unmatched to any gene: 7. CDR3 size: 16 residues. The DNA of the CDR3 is TGCGCCAGCAGCTCACGCAGCGGGAGTACCTACAATGAGCAGTTCTTC. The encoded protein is CASSSRSGSTYNEQFF.